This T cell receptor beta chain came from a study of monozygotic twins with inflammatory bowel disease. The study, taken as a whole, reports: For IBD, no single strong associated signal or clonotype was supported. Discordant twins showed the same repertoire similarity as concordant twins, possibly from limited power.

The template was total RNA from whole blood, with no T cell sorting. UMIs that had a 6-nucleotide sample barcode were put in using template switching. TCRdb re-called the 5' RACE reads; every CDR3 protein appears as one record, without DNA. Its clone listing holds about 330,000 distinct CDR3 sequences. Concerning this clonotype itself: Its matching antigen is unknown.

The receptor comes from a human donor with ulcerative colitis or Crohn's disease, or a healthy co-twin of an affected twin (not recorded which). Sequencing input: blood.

CDR3 amino acids: CASSLARLTDTQYF. The rearrangement uses TRBV7-8 and TRBJ2-3. The length of the CDR3 is 14 residues. Germline CDR1 SGHVS, CDR2 FQNEAQ.